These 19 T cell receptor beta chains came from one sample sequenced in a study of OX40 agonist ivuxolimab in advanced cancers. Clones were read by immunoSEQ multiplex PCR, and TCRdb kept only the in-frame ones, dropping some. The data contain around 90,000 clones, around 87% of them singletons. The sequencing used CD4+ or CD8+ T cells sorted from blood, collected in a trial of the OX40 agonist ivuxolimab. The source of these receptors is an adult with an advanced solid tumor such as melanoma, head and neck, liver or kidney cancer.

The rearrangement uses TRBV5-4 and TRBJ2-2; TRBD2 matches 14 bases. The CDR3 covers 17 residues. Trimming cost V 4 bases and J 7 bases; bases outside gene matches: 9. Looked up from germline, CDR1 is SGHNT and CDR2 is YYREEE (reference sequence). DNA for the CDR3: TGTGCCAGCAGCAAGGGACTAGCGGGGGATTTTGGCGGGGAGCTGTTTTTT. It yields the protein CASSKGLAGDFGGELFF.

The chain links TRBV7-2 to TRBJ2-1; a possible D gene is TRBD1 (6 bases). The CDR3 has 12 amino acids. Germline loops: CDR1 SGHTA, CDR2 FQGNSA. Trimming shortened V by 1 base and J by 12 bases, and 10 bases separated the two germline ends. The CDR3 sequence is CASSLVGRGQFF. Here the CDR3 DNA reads TGTGCCAGCAGCTTAGTTGGCAGGGGGCAGTTCTTC.

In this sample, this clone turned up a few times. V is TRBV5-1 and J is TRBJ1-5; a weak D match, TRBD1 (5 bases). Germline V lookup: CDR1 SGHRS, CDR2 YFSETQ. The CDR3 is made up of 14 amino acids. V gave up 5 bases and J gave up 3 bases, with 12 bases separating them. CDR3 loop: CASRAGVDNQPQHF. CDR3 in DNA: TGCGCCAGCAGGGCGGGGGTTGACAATCAGCCCCAGCATTTT.

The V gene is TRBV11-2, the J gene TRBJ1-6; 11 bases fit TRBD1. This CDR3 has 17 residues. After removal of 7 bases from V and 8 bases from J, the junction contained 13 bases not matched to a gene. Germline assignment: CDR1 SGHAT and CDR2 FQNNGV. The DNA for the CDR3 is TGTGCCAGCACCAGAGCCGGGACAGGGGGTTGGGATTCACCCCTCCACTTT. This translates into CASTRAGTGGWDSPLHF.

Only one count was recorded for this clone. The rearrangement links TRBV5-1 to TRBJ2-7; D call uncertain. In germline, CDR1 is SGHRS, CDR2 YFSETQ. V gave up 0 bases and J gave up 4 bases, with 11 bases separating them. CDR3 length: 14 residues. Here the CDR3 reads CASSLEQRRYEQYF. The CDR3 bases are TGCGCCAGCAGCTTGGAACAGAGGCGATACGAGCAGTACTTC.

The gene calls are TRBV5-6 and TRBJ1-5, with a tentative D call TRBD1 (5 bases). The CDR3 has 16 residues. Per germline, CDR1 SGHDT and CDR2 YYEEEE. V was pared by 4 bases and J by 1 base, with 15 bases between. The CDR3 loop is CASSPSQGRSNQPQHF. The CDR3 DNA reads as TGTGCCAGCAGCCCGTCCCAGGGAAGGAGCAATCAGCCCCAGCATTTT.

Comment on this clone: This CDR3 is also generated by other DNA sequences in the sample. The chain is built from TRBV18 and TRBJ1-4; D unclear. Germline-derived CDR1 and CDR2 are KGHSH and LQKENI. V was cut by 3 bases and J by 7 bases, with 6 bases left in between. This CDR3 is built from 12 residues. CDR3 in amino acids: CASSPGGEKLFF. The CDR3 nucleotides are TGTGCCAGCTCACCGGGTGGTGAAAAACTGTTTTTT.

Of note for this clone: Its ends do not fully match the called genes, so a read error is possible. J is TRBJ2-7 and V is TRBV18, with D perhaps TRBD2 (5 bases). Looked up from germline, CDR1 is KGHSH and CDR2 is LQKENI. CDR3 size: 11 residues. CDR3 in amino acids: CASSSEASLRF. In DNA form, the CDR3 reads TGTGCCAGCTCGAGCGAGGCTAGCCTCAGATTC.

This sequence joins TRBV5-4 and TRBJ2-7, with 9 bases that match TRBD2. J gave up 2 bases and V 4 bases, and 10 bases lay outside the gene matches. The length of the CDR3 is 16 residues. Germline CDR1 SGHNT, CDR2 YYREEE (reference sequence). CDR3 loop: CASSRGGLARTYEQYF. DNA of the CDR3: TGTGCCAGCAGCCGAGGAGGACTAGCGCGGACCTACGAGCAGTACTTC. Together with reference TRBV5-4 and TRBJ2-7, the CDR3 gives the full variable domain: ETGVTQSPTHLIKTRGQQVTLRCSSQSGHNTVSWYQQALGQGPQFIFQYYREEENGRGNFPPRFSGLQFPNYSSELNVNALELDDSALYLCASSRGGLARTYEQYFGPGTRLTVT.

The CDR3 DNA sequence: TGTGCCAGCAGCCATATTGGGGGCAATCAGCCCCAGCATTTT. Encoded protein: CASSHIGGNQPQHF. The chain carries TRBV4-2 and TRBJ1-5; the D is unclear. From germline, CDR1 is LGHNA and CDR2 YNFKEQ. V was pared by 3 bases and J by 2 bases, with 8 bases between. This CDR3 spans 14 amino acids.

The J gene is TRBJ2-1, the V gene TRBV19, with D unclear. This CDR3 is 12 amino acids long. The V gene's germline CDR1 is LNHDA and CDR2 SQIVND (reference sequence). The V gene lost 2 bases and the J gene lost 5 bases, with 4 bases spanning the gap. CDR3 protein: CASSIRDNEQFF. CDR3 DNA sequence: TGTGCCAGTAGTATAAGGGACAATGAGCAGTTCTTC.

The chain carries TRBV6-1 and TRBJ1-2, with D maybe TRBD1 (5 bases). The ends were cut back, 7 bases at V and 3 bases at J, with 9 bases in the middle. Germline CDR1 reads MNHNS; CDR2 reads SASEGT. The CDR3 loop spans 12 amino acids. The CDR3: CASTDSDYGYTF. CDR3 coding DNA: TGTGCCAGCACCGACAGTGACTATGGCTACACCTTC.

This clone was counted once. The CDR3 loop is CASSNPPGGARRTEAFF. The CDR3 coding sequence is TGTGCCAGTAGTAATCCCCCAGGGGGGGCGAGGCGCACTGAAGCTTTCTTT. J is TRBJ1-1 and V is TRBV19; 7 nucleotides line up with TRBD1. The CDR3 consists of 17 residues. V gave up 4 bases and J gave up 4 bases; unmatched junction bases: 15. From germline, CDR1 is LNHDA and CDR2 SQIVND (reference sequence).

The CDR3 coding sequence is TGTGCCAGCGACAGGGGATTGGTGTACGAGCAGTACTTC. This sequence encodes CASDRGLVYEQYF. J is TRBJ2-7 and V is TRBV6-1; 8 bases fit TRBD1. The CDR3 length is 13 residues. CDR1 and CDR2 (germline): MNHNS, SASEGT. Trimming took 8 bases from V and 4 from J; bases not matched to a gene: 7.

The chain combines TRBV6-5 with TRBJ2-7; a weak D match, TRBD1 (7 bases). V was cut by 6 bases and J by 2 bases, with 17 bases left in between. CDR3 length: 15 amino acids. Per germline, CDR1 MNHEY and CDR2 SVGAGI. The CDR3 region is CASSPQGGVPYEQYF. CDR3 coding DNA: TGTGCCAGCAGCCCTCAGGGGGGAGTCCCCTACGAGCAGTACTTC.

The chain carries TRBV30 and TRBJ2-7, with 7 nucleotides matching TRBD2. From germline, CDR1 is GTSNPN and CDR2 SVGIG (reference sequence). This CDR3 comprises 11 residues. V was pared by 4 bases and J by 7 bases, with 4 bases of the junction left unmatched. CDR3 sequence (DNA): TGTGCCTGGACAATGGGGGGGGAGCAGTACTTC. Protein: CAWTMGGEQYF.

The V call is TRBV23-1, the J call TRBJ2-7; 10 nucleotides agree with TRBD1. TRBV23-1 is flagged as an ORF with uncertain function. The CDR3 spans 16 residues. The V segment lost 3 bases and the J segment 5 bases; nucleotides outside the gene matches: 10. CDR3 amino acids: CASSHALGTGEDEQYF. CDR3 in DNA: TGCGCCAGCAGTCACGCCCTCGGGACAGGGGAAGACGAGCAGTACTTC.

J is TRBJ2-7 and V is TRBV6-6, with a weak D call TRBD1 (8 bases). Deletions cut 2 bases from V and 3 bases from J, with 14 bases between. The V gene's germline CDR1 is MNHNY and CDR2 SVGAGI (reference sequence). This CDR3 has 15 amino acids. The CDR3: CASSYAGGGGYEQYF. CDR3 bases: TGTGCCAGCAGTTACGCAGGGGGCGGGGGCTACGAGCAGTACTTC.

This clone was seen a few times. CDR3 in amino acids: CASSLGRGYEQYF. CDR3 in DNA: TGTGCCAGCAGCTTAGGACGGGGCTACGAGCAGTACTTC. The chain carries TRBV7-8 and TRBJ2-7, with a weak D call TRBD2 (5 bases). V shed 1 base and J shed 3 bases, with 7 bases lying between them. The CDR3 contains 13 residues. Germline loops: CDR1 SGHVS, CDR2 FQNEAQ.